This T cell receptor beta chain was identified in a study of regulatory T cells in long-lasting Graves disease. Whole-study findings and limits: TCR diversity was lower in persistent Graves' patients than in newly diagnosed ones. Patients with persistent disease showed a bias toward TRBV28, TRBJ1-2 and TRBJ2-5.

Relying on iRepertoire HTBI primers and Arm-PCR of CDR3 regions, the team built TCR beta libraries. TCRdb used MiXCR to reprocess the multiplex PCR reads, holding one entry per CDR3 protein. The repertoire consists of over 450,000 distinct CDR3 sequences, with about 22% occurring once and the leading ten covering 7.1%. About this clonotype: The antigen remains unidentified.

Noted time point: persistent/refractory GD, antithyroid drugs over 5 years with positive TRAb. RNA extracted from PBMCs served as the sequencing template. CDR3 length: 17 residues. Trimming stripped 4 bases from V and 10 bases from J, with 24 bases between. Looked up from germline, CDR1 is KGHDR and CDR2 is SFDVKD. The sequence came from a female donor with Graves disease. The V call is TRBV24-1, the J call TRBJ2-2; maybe TRBD2 (6 bases). The source was peripheral blood mononuclear cells (PBMCs), collected when the disease was refractory, from a patient treated with antithyroid drugs. CDR3 region: CATSEGDLPRGNKELFF. CDR3 nucleotide sequence: TGTGCCACCAGTGAGGGGGACCTACCCCGGGGGAACAAGGAGCTGTTTTTT.